The sequence of this T cell receptor beta chain was determined in a study of OX40 agonist ivuxolimab in advanced cancers. Study-wide results and caveats: The average count of expanded clones was higher among CD8+ T cells than among CD4+.

As to this clone: Its target is not known.

The CDR3 loop spans 15 amino acids. Germline CDR1 is MGHDK and CDR2 is SYGVNS. Trimming removed 4 bases at V and 2 bases at J, with 12 bases between. Generated by immunoSEQ multiplex PCR, the TCRdb table keeps only in-frame clones and is missing some. The sample has over 50,000 clones; around 92% are singletons. The rearrangement links TRBV25-1 to TRBJ2-1; D may be TRBD2 (5 bases). The receptor was isolated from an adult with an advanced solid tumor such as melanoma, head and neck, liver or kidney cancer. Sequencing was performed on CD4+ or CD8+ T cells sorted from blood, taken in a trial of the OX40 agonist ivuxolimab. The CDR3 coding sequence is TGTGCCAGCAGTGCCTTTGGGAGAACCTACAATGAGCAGTTCTTC. It codes for CASSAFGRTYNEQFF. The variable domain in full, with the rest retrieved from reference TRBV25-1 and TRBJ2-1, is EADIYQTPRYLVIGTGKKITLECSQTMGHDKMYWYQQDPGMELHLIHYSYGVNSTEKGDLSSESTVSRIRTEHFPLTLESARPSHTSQYLCASSAFGRTYNEQFFGPGTRLTVL.